This record covers a single TCR beta chain. The data belong to a study of preoperative IRX-2 immunotherapy in early breast cancer. The treatment: preoperative locoregional IRX-2 cytokine immunotherapy. Here immunoSEQ multiplex PCR was the method, and the copy in TCRdb shows in-frame clones only, minus some. The table lists about 98,000 clones, roughly 89% of them singletons. This CDR3 has 12 residues. Trimming took off 2 bases at V and 7 bases at J, with 8 bases between the two ends. Germline CDR1 reads ENHRY; CDR2 reads SYGVKD. This chain joins TRBV10-3 and TRBJ1-1, with D hard to call. The source of this sequence is a human donor with breast cancer. The material sequenced was tumor tissue, taken after IRX-2 immunotherapy. In DNA, the CDR3 is TGTGCCATCAGTGAGACGAGGAGTGAAGCTTTCTTT. Translation gives CAISETRSEAFF.